These T cell receptor beta chains were read from a single sample in a study of T-cell reconstitution after alpha-beta-depleted transplantation in children. TCRdb re-derived calls from the PCR reads in MiXCR, one entry per CDR3 protein. Of 600,000 to 700,000 distinct CDR3 sequences in the sample, roughly 15% were seen once. Sequences were derived from PBMCs from the stem cell graft donor, sampled from the stem cell graft. The receptors derive from a human donor who donated a stem cell graft to a child with acute myeloid leukemia. Both conserved end residues are part of each CDR3. A D gene is named only where the DNA matches it firmly. Part of the rows lack a size; the others show once, few, many or a class for expanded clones.

CDR3 protein,CDR3 DNA,J gene,V gene,D gene,clone size
CSVSSGGVNEQYF,TGCAGCGTTTCCAGCGGGGGGGTTAACGAGCAGTACTTC,TRBJ2-7,TRBV29-1,TRBD2,many
CASSWTGNTYEQYF,TGTGCCAGCAGCTGGACAGGGAACACCTACGAGCAGTACTTC,TRBJ2-7,TRBV5-5,TRBD1,few
CASSFRQGAADTQYF,TGTGCCAGCAGCTTCAGACAGGGGGCTGCAGATACGCAGTATTTT,TRBJ2-3,TRBV9,TRBD1,few
CASSGPTGANTEAFF,TGTGCCAGCAGTGGCCCGACAGGGGCGAACACTGAAGCTTTCTTT,TRBJ1-1,TRBV25-1,TRBD1,-
CSAQDSRETSSTDTQYF,TGCAGTGCTCAGGACAGCCGGGAAACGTCTAGCACAGATACGCAGTATTTT,TRBJ2-3,TRBV20-1,-,many
CASSLGDRGTEAFF,TGTGCCAGCAGCTTAGGGGACAGGGGCACTGAAGCTTTCTTT,TRBJ1-1,TRBV7-6,TRBD1,many
CASSLGGVAEQYF,TGTGCCAGCAGTTTAGGGGGGGTGGCGGAGCAGTACTTC,TRBJ2-7,TRBV12-3/TRBV12-4,-,few
CASSFSGRVAYNEQFF,TGTGCCAGCAGTTTCTCTGGCAGGGTGGCCTACAATGAGCAGTTCTTC,TRBJ2-1,TRBV28,-,-
CASSILEGLAYEQYF,TGTGCCAGCAGTATATTGGAGGGACTAGCCTACGAGCAGTACTTC,TRBJ2-7,TRBV28,TRBD2,-
CASSHTDRNYEQYF,TGCGCCAGCAGCCATACGGACAGGAACTACGAGCAGTACTTC,TRBJ2-7,TRBV4-3,TRBD1,few
CASSPYGQGSSYNEQFF,TGCGCCAGCAGCCCCTACGGACAGGGAAGCTCCTACAATGAGCAGTTCTTC,TRBJ2-1,TRBV5-1,TRBD1,-
CASSSQTGQETQYF,TGCGCCAGCAGCTCCCAGACAGGGCAAGAGACCCAGTACTTC,TRBJ2-5,TRBV5-1,TRBD1,few
CSARASGGRANEQFF,TGCAGTGCTAGGGCTAGCGGGGGCCGCGCGAATGAGCAGTTCTTC,TRBJ2-1,TRBV20-1,TRBD2,many
CASSVNTGELFF,TGTGCCAGCAGCGTTAACACCGGGGAGCTGTTTTTT,TRBJ2-2,TRBV9,-,many
CASSQSVAYEQYF,TGTGCCAGCAGCCAGTCAGTAGCCTACGAGCAGTACTTC,TRBJ2-7,TRBV3-1,-,-
CASRTGGQYNEQFF,TGTGCCAGCAGGACAGGGGGACAGTACAATGAGCAGTTCTTC,TRBJ2-1,TRBV7-9,TRBD1,few
CASSLEALAGGSLNEQFF,TGTGCCAGCAGCTTAGAAGCTCTAGCGGGGGGGAGTCTGAATGAGCAGTTCTTC,TRBJ2-1,TRBV11-1,TRBD2,-
CASSPGQAGDTQYF,TGTGCCAGCAGCCCCGGACAGGCAGGAGATACGCAGTATTTT,TRBJ2-3,TRBV25-1,TRBD1,-
CASSPRDRGSSGELFF,TGTGCCAGCAGCCCCCGGGACAGGGGATCTTCGGGGGAGCTGTTTTTT,TRBJ2-2,TRBV9,TRBD1,few
CSARVIQGAGAGELFF,TGCAGTGCTAGAGTCATACAGGGCGCAGGGGCCGGGGAGCTGTTTTTT,TRBJ2-2,TRBV20-1,-,many
CASSLAFGSYEQYF,TGTGCCAGCAGCTTAGCTTTCGGTTCCTACGAGCAGTACTTC,TRBJ2-7,TRBV7-2,-,many
CASSDVFSGNTIYF,TGTGCCAGCAGTGATGTGTTCTCTGGAAACACCATATATTTT,TRBJ1-3,TRBV2,-,few
CASSSGTQNIQYF,TGTGCCAGCAGCTCGGGCACGCAAAACATTCAGTACTTC,TRBJ2-4,TRBV7-2,-,-
CASSQDAAPNTEAFF,TGCGCCAGCAGCCAAGATGCGGCCCCGAACACTGAAGCTTTCTTT,TRBJ1-1,TRBV4-3,-,-
CASSYLMGEQYF,TGTGCCAGCAGTTACCTCATGGGCGAGCAGTACTTC,TRBJ2-7,TRBV28,-,few